The 10 T cell receptor beta chains in this list originate from one sample, sequenced in a study of cytomegalovirus exposure and HLA in healthy donors. The PCR made use of 60 Vbeta and 13 Jbeta primers. Clones were sequenced by immunoSEQ multiplex PCR, and TCRdb holds only the in-frame ones, with some missing. The sample carries 70,000 to 75,000 clones, less than 80% recorded once. The sequenced material came from PBMCs. The receptors were sampled from a middle-aged woman in good health and CMV-seropositive.

This rearrangement joins TRBV9 to TRBJ1-4; no definite D call. The CDR3 length is 14 residues. Germline CDR1 and CDR2: SGDLS and YYNGEE. Trimming cost V 0 bases and J 8 bases, with 11 bases left between them. CDR3 DNA sequence: TGTGCCAGCAGCGTAGAGATGGAGTCGGAAAAACTGTTTTTT. This gives the protein CASSVEMESEKLFF.

The chain combines TRBV10-1 with TRBJ2-7; 7 nucleotides align to TRBD1. Looked up from germline, CDR1 is WNHNN and CDR2 is SYGVQD (reference sequence). J was trimmed by 3 bases and V by 3 bases; bases with no gene match: 8. CDR3 length: 15 residues. The CDR3 reads CASSDEAGGIYEQYF. The CDR3 nucleotides read TGCGCCAGCAGTGATGAGGCAGGGGGAATCTACGAGCAGTACTTC.

The V call is TRBV5-1, the J call TRBJ1-1; TRBD1 matches 7 bases. Germline trimming cut 3 bases from V and 7 bases from J; bases unmatched to any gene: 3. The CDR3 has 12 amino acids. The germline V gene has CDR1 SGHRS and CDR2 YFSETQ. The CDR3 DNA follows: TGCGCCAGCAGCTGGGGACAGAGTGAAGCTTTCTTT. The encoded protein is CASSWGQSEAFF. The full variable domain, its missing parts supplied by reference TRBV5-1 and TRBJ1-1, is KAGVTQTPRYLIKTRGQQVTLSCSPISGHRSVSWYQQTPGQGLQFLFEYFSETQRNKGNFPGRFSGRQFSNSRSEMNVSTLELGDSALYLCASSWGQSEAFFGQGTRLTVV.

This clone was seen many times. CDR3: CASRWGGLEGNQPQHF. The CDR3 DNA reads as TGTGCCAGCAGGTGGGGGGGGCTTGAGGGCAATCAGCCCCAGCATTTT. The V and J genes are TRBV2 and TRBJ1-5; maybe TRBD1 (6 bases). Trimming took 6 bases from V and 2 from J, leaving 17 bases between them. This CDR3 is 16 amino acids long. CDR1 SNHLY and CDR2 FYNNEI come from the germline V gene.

This clone was found once. This chain links TRBV12-5 with TRBJ2-5; TRBD1 agrees at 9 bases. V lost 5 bases to trimming and J lost 3 bases; unmatched junction nucleotides: 7. The CDR3 sequence is 15 residues long. CDR1 and CDR2 (germline): LGHNT, FRNRAP. The CDR3 DNA is TGTGCTAGTGGTCCTCAGGACAGGGGAGAAGAGACCCAGTACTTC. It translates to CASGPQDRGEETQYF.

The chain couples TRBV7-9 to TRBJ2-1; 10 bases agree with TRBD2. CDR3 length: 16 amino acids. V dropped 1 base and J dropped 4; count of bases not matched to a gene: 4. In germline, CDR1 is SEHNR, CDR2 FQNEAQ (reference sequence). CDR3 protein: CASSLVSGGAYNEQFF. CDR3 nucleotides: TGTGCCAGCAGCTTAGTCAGCGGGGGGGCGTACAATGAGCAGTTCTTC.

The V call is TRBV25-1, the J call TRBJ2-1, with 10 bases identical to TRBD1. Germline values: CDR1 MGHDK, CDR2 SYGVNS. This CDR3 is 16 amino acids long. J was trimmed by 8 bases and V by 4 bases; bases with no gene match: 11. CDR3 in amino acids: CASSAAGTGAPHEQFF. DNA of the CDR3: TGTGCCAGCAGTGCAGCCGGGACAGGGGCGCCCCATGAGCAGTTCTTC.

The CDR3 DNA reads as TGTGCCAGCAGTGAAATGGCGGCAACTAATGAAAAACTGTTTTTT. Translation: CASSEMAATNEKLFF. The chain combines TRBV6-1 with TRBJ1-4, with D unclear. The CDR3 length is 15 residues. Germline V gene data show CDR1 as MNHNS and CDR2 as SASEGT. Trimming pared 2 bases from V and 0 bases from J, leaving 7 bases between.

The V gene is TRBV18, the J gene TRBJ1-2; weak D call: TRBD1 (5 bases). The CDR3 contains 16 residues. Trimming took off 0 bases at V and 5 bases at J, with 16 bases between the two ends. The germline V gene encodes CDR1 KGHSH and CDR2 LQKENI. CDR3 protein: CASSPPGGPREYGYTF. The CDR3 DNA sequence: TGTGCCAGCTCACCACCCGGGGGACCCAGGGAGTATGGCTACACCTTC.

Worth noting for this clone: Compared with germline, one end of the junction differs, possibly owing to a read error. The rearrangement uses TRBV4-1 and TRBJ1-5; 7 nucleotides match TRBD1. CDR1 and CDR2 (germline): MGHRA, YSYEKL. The CDR3 is 17 residues long. CDR3 protein: CASSQDWGTESNQPQHF. The CDR3 coding sequence is TGCGCCAGCAGTCAAGATTGGGGGACAGAGAGCAATCAGCCCCAGCATTTT.